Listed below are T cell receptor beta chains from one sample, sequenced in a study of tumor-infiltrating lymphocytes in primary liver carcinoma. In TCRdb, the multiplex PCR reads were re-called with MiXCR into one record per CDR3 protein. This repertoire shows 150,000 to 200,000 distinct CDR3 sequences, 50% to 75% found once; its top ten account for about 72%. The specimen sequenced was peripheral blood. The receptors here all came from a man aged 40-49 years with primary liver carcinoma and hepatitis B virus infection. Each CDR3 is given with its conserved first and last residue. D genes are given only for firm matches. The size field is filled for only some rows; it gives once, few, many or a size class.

DNA: TGTGCCAGCAGCTTAGCTGGGTCGGGGGGCGAGCAGTACTTC
CDR3: CASSLAGSGGEQYF
size: many
D: TRBD2
J: TRBJ2-7
V: TRBV11-2

DNA: TGTGCCAGCAGTTACTCGACAGGGGTAGAGACCCAGTACTTC
CDR3: CASSYSTGVETQYF
size: -
D: TRBD1
J: TRBJ2-5
V: TRBV6-5

DNA: TGTGACAGCAGCTACCCGACAGGGGCCTCCTACGAGCAGTACTTC
CDR3: CDSSYPTGASYEQYF
size: -
D: TRBD1
J: TRBJ2-7
V: TRBV5-5

DNA: TGTGCCAGCAGCGACTACAGGGGGCAGAATTCACCCCTCCACTTT
CDR3: CASSDYRGQNSPLHF
size: few
D: TRBD1
J: TRBJ1-6
V: TRBV7-9

DNA: TGCAGCGCCAAAGGCAACTCCTACGAGCAGTACTTC
CDR3: CSAKGNSYEQYF
size: many
D: -
J: TRBJ2-7
V: TRBV29-1

DNA: TGTGCCAGCAGGTTAGAATCGAACACCGGGGAGCTGTTTTTT
CDR3: CASRLESNTGELFF
size: many
D: -
J: TRBJ2-2
V: TRBV11-3

DNA: TGTACCAGCAACTTAACCGGCGGAGCCTACGAACAGTACTTC
CDR3: CTSNLTGGAYEQYF
size: -
D: -
J: TRBJ2-7
V: TRBV11-2

DNA: TGTGCCATCACTAGAGGGGCAGCCATGAACACTGAAGCTTTCTTT
CDR3: CAITRGAAMNTEAFF
size: -
D: -
J: TRBJ1-1
V: TRBV10-3

DNA: TGCAGCGTTGAGGCTAGCGAGAGCTTAAATGAGCAATTCTTC
CDR3: CSVEASESLNEQFF
size: -
D: -
J: TRBJ2-1
V: TRBV29-1

DNA: TGTGCCAGCAGTTCAAACCGGGCCTTATACTTC
CDR3: CASSSNRALYF
size: few
D: -
J: TRBJ2-5
V: TRBV12-3/TRBV12-4

DNA: TGTGCCAGCAGCTTTAGGGTTAGCGGGAGCTCCTACGAGCAGTACTTC
CDR3: CASSFRVSGSSYEQYF
size: -
D: TRBD2
J: TRBJ2-7
V: TRBV7-8

DNA: TGTGCCAGCAGTTGCGGGGTTCAGGGGGCCTCTGGGGCCAACGTCCTGACTTTC
CDR3: CASSCGVQGASGANVLTF
size: once
D: TRBD1
J: TRBJ2-6
V: TRBV6-5

DNA: TGCGCCAGCAGTGGCCCGACGGGTACGCAGTATTTT
CDR3: CASSGPTGTQYF
size: few
D: -
J: TRBJ2-3
V: TRBV10-1

DNA: TGTGCCAGCAGTCAGACTAGCGGGAGAGGGCGTGAGACCCAGTACTTC
CDR3: CASSQTSGRGRETQYF
size: -
D: TRBD2
J: TRBJ2-5
V: TRBV7-8

DNA: TGTGCCAGCAGTGCGGACAGGGGGCAGTTCTTC
CDR3: CASSADRGQFF
size: few
D: TRBD1
J: TRBJ2-1
V: TRBV12-3/TRBV12-4

DNA: TGTGCCAGCAGTTTAGGGGACATCCTCTGTGGCTACACCTTC
CDR3: CASSLGDILCGYTF
size: -
D: -
J: TRBJ1-2
V: TRBV28

DNA: TGTGCCAGCGGTGAAGCGTCGGAGAGCAGGCCCCAGCATTTT
CDR3: CASGEASESRPQHF
size: -
D: -
J: TRBJ1-5
V: TRBV6-1

DNA: TGCGCCAGCAGTCTCAGCGGAGATAAAAACATTCAGTACTTC
CDR3: CASSLSGDKNIQYF
size: -
D: -
J: TRBJ2-4
V: TRBV5-1

DNA: TGTGCCAGTAACTGGACTCAGTCCTACGAGCAGTACTTC
CDR3: CASNWTQSYEQYF
size: -
D: -
J: TRBJ2-7
V: TRBV19

DNA: TGTACCAGCAGCTTAGAGAGCGGGTGGGGCCGTCAAGATACGCAGTATTTT
CDR3: CTSSLESGWGRQDTQYF
size: -
D: -
J: TRBJ2-3
V: TRBV11-2

DNA: TGTGCCAGCAGCCTCCGCGGGGAGACTGAAGCTTTCTTT
CDR3: CASSLRGETEAFF
size: many
D: -
J: TRBJ1-1
V: TRBV11-2

DNA: TGTGCCAGCAGGTTATCAGGGTCCCCTAGCAATCAGCCCCAGCATTTT
CDR3: CASRLSGSPSNQPQHF
size: -
D: -
J: TRBJ1-5
V: TRBV12-3/TRBV12-4

DNA: TGTGCTAGCAGTGACCAGGGCCAGGGGAAGACCCAGTACTTC
CDR3: CASSDQGQGKTQYF
size: -
D: -
J: TRBJ2-5
V: TRBV25-1

DNA: TGCGCCAGCAGCTTAGTCGGTCTCTCGAGCTCCTACAATGAGCAGTTCTTC
CDR3: CASSLVGLSSSYNEQFF
size: once
D: -
J: TRBJ2-1
V: TRBV11-2

DNA: TGTGCCTGCAATGACAAGTCCCCTGAGCAGTTCTTC
CDR3: CACNDKSPEQFF
size: -
D: -
J: TRBJ2-1
V: TRBV11-2

DNA: TGCAGCGGGGCGGCTCCTCAAGAGACCCAGTACTTC
CDR3: CSGAAPQETQYF
size: -
D: -
J: TRBJ2-5
V: TRBV29-1

DNA: TGTGCCAGCAGCCTCATCGGGACTAGCGGGGACAATGAGCAGTTCTTC
CDR3: CASSLIGTSGDNEQFF
size: many
D: TRBD2
J: TRBJ2-1
V: TRBV11-2

DNA: TGCAGCGTTAGACAGGGACCTTTCTCCTACGAGCAGTACTTC
CDR3: CSVRQGPFSYEQYF
size: few
D: TRBD1
J: TRBJ2-7
V: TRBV29-1